This TCR beta chain is drawn from a study of blood T cells in healthy people across ages. For the second PCR, which ran for 7 to 11 cycles, a sample-barcoded 5' primer and a J-beta primer mix were used. Via MiXCR, TCRdb re-called the 5' RACE reads, giving one row per CDR3 protein. The table has about 680,000 distinct CDR3 sequences, 49% seen once. This clonotype has a count of ten or more. The target antigen is unknown. Donors were systemically healthy Caucasian individuals from Russia aged about 6 to 95 years. V shed 5 bases and J shed 4 bases, with 18 bases lying between them. This CDR3 is built from 16 residues. CDR1 and CDR2 (germline): SGHTA, FQGNSA. Overall study results and limits: Diversity of TCR beta correlated strongly with naive T cell percentage. One million T cells yielded diversity estimates that were considered underestimates.

The clonotype originates from a woman aged 60 to 75 in good health. The chain joins TRBV7-2 to TRBJ2-4, with a tentative D call TRBD2 (7 bases). Sequenced input: blood. Here the CDR3 DNA reads TGTGCCAGCAGCCGTGCTTCGGGGGGCTCTAAAAACATTCAGTACTTC. Its translation is CASSRASGGSKNIQYF.